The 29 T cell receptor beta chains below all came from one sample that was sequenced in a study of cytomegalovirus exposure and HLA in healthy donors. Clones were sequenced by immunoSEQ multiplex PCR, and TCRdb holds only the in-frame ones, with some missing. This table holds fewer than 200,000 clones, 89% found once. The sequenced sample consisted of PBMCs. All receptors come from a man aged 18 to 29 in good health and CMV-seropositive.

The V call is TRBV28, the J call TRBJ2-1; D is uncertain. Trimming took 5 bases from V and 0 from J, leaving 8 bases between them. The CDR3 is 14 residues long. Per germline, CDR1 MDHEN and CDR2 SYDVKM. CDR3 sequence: CASSLEVSYNEQFF. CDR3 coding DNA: TGTGCCAGCAGTCTTGAGGTCTCCTACAATGAGCAGTTCTTC.

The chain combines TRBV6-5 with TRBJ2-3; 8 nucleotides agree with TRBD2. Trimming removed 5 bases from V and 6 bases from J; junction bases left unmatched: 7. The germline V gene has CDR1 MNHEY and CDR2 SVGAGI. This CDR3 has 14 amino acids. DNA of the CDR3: TGTGCCAGCAGTCGGAGCGGGAGTGTTGATACGCAGTATTTT. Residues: CASSRSGSVDTQYF.

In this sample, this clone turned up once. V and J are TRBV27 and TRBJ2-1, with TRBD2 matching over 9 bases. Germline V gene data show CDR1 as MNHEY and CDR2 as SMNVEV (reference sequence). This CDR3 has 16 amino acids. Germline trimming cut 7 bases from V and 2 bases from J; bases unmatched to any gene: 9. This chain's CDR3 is CASKPTAGGTYNEQFF. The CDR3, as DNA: TGTGCCAGCAAGCCGACGGCGGGAGGGACCTACAATGAGCAGTTCTTC.

In DNA form, the CDR3 reads TGTGCCAGTAGTATTAACCCAGGGCAGAACACTGAAGCTTTCTTT. Translation: CASSINPGQNTEAFF. This chain joins TRBV19 and TRBJ1-1; possibly TRBD1 for D (5 bases). In germline, CDR1 is LNHDA, CDR2 SQIVND (reference sequence). V was clipped by 3 bases and J by 1 base, with 12 bases between them. The length of the CDR3 is 15 residues. Drawing the rest from reference TRBV19 and TRBJ1-1, the complete variable domain is DGGITQSPKYLFRKEGQNVTLSCEQNLNHDAMYWYRQDPGQGLRLIYYSQIVNDFQKGDIAEGYSVSREKKESFPLTVTSAQKNPTAFYLCASSINPGQNTEAFFGQGTRLTVV.

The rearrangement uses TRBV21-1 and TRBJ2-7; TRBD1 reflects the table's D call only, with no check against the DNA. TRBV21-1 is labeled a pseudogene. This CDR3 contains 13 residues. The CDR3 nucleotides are TGTGCCAGCAGCAAAGCAGGGGGCTACGAGCAGTACTTC. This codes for CASSKAGGYEQYF.

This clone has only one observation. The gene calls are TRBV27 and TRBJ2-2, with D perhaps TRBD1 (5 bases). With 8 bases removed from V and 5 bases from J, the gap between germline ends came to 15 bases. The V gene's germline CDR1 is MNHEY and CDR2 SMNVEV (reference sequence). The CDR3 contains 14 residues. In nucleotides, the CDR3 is TGTGCCAGCCGAATCTTCAGGGAAACCGGGGAGCTGTTTTTT. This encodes CASRIFRETGELFF.

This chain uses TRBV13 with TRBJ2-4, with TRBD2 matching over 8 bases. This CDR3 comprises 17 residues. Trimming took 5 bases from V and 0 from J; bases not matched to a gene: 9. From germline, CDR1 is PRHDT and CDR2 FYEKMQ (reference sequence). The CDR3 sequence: CASSLRTSGIAKNIQYF. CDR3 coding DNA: TGTGCCAGCAGCCTCCGAACTAGCGGAATAGCCAAAAACATTCAGTACTTC.

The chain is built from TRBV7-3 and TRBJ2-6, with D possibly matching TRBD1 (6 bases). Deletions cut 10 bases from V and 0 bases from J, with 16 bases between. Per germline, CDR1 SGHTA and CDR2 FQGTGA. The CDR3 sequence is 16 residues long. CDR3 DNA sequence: TGTGCCACTCAGGGGCTTTCAACCTCTGGGGCCAACGTCCTGACTTTC. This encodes CATQGLSTSGANVLTF. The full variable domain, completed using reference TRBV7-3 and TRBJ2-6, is GAGVSQTPSNKVTEKGKYVELRCDPISGHTALYWYRQSLGQGPEFLIYFQGTGAADDSGLPNDRFFAVRPEGSVSTLKIQRTERGDSAVYLCATQGLSTSGANVLTFGAGSRLTVL.

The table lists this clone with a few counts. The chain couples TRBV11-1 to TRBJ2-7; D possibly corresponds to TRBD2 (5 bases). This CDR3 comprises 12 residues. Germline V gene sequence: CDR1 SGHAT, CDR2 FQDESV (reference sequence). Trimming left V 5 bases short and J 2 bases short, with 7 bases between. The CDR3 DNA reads TGTGCCAGCAGCGGGAGTCCCTACGAGCAGTACTTC. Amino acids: CASSGSPYEQYF.

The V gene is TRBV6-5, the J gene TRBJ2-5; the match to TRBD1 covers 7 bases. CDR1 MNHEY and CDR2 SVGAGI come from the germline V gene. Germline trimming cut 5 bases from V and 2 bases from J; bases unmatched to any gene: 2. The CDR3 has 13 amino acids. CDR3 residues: CASSRQGQETQYF. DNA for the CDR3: TGTGCCAGCAGTAGACAGGGACAAGAGACCCAGTACTTC.

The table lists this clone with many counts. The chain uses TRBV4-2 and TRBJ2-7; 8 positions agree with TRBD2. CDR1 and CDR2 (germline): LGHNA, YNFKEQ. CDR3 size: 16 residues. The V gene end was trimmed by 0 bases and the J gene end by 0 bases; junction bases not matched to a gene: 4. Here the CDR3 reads CASSQDDGRASYEQYF. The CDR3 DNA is TGTGCCAGCAGCCAAGATGACGGGAGGGCCTCCTACGAGCAGTACTTC.

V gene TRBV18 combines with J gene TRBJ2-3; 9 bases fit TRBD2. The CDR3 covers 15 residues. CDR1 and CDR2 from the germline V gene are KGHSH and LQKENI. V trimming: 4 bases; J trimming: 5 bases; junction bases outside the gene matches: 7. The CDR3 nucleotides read TGTGCCAGCTCACGTTTCGGCGGGAGGGAAGATACGCAGTATTTT. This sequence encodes CASSRFGGREDTQYF.

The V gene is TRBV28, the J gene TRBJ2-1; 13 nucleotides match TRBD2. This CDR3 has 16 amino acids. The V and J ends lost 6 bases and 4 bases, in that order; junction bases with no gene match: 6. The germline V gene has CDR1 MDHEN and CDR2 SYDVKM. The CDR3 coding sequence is TGTGCCAGCAGACCGGGACTAGCGGGATCTTACAATGAGCAGTTCTTC. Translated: CASRPGLAGSYNEQFF.

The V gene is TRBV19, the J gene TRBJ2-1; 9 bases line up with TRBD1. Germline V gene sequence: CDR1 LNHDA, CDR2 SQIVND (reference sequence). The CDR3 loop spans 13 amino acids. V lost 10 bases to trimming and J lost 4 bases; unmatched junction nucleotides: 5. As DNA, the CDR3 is TGTGCCACTCGAGGACAGGGGTACAATGAGCAGTTCTTC. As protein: CATRGQGYNEQFF.

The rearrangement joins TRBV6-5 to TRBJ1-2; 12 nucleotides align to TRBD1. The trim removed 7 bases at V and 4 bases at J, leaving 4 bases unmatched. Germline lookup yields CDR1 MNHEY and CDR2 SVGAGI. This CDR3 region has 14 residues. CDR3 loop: CASTTGQGAYGYTF. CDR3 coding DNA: TGTGCCAGCACGACGGGACAGGGGGCCTATGGCTACACCTTC.

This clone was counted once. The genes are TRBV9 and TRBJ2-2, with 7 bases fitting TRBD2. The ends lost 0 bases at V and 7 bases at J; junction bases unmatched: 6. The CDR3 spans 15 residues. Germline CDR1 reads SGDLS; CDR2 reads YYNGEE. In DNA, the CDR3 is TGTGCCAGCAGCGTAGGGGGACTATCGATCGGGGAGCTGTTTTTT. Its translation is CASSVGGLSIGELFF.

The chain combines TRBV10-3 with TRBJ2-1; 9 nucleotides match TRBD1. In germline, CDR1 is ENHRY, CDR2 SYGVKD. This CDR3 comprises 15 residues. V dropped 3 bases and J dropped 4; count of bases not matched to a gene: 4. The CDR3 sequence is CAISDTGTGYNEQFF. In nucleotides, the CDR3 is TGTGCCATCAGTGATACCGGGACAGGGTACAATGAGCAGTTCTTC.

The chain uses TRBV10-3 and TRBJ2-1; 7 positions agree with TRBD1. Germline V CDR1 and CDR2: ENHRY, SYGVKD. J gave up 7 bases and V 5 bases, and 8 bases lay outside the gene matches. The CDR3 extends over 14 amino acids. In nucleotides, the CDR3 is TGTGCCATCAGTACTGACAGGGTGGGGAATGAGCAGTTCTTC. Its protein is CAISTDRVGNEQFF.

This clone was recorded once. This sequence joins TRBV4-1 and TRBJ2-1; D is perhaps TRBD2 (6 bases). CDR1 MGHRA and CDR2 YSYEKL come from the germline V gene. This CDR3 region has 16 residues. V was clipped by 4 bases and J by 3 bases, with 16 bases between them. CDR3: CASSLFAGSSYNEQFF. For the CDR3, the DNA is TGCGCCAGCAGCCTTTTTGCGGGATCAAGCTACAATGAGCAGTTCTTC.

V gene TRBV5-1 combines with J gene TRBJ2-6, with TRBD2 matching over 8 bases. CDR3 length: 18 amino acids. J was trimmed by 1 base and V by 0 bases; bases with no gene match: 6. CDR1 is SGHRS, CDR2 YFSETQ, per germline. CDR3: CASSLDREGHSGANVLTF. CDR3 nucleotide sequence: TGCGCCAGCAGCTTGGACCGGGAGGGGCATTCTGGGGCCAACGTCCTGACTTTC.

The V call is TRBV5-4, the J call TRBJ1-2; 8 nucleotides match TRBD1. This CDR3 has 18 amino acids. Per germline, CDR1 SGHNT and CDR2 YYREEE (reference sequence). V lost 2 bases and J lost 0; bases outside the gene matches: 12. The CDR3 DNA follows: TGTGCCAGCAGCTTAAGGACAGGGCCTGCTTGGACTAACTATGGCTACACCTTC. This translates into CASSLRTGPAWTNYGYTF. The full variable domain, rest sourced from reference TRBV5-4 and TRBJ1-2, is ETGVTQSPTHLIKTRGQQVTLRCSSQSGHNTVSWYQQALGQGPQFIFQYYREEENGRGNFPPRFSGLQFPNYSSELNVNALELDDSALYLCASSLRTGPAWTNYGYTFGSGTRLTVV.

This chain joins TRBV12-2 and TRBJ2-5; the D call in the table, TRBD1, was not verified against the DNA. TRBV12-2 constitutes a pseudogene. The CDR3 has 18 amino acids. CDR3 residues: CASRCYRPRDTGQETQYF. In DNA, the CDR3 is TGTGCAAGTCGCTGTTATAGGCCACGAGACACCGGCCAAGAGACCCAGTACTTC.

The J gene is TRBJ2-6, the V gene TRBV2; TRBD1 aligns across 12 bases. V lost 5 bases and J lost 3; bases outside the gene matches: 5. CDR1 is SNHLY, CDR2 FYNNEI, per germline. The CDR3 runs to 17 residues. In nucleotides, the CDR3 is TGTGCCAGCAGTCCGGGACAGGGGGCCATTGGGGCCAACGTCCTGACTTTC. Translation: CASSPGQGAIGANVLTF.

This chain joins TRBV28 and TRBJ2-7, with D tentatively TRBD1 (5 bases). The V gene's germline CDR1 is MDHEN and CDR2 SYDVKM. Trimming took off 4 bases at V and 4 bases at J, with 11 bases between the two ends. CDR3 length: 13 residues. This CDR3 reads CASSSPGWYEQYF. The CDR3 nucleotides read TGTGCCAGCAGTTCTCCAGGGTGGTACGAGCAGTACTTC.

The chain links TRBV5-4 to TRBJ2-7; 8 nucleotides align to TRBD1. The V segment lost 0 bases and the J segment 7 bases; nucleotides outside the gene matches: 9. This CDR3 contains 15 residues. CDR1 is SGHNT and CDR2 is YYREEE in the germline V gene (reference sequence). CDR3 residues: CASSLARGPAMEQYF. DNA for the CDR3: TGTGCCAGCAGCTTGGCCAGGGGGCCAGCCATGGAGCAGTACTTC.

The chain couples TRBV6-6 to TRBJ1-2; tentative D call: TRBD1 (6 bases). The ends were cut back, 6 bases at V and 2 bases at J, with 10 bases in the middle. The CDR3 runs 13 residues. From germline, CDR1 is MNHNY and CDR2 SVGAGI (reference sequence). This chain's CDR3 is CASSRDNNYGYTF. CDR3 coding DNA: TGTGCCAGCAGCCGGGACAACAACTATGGCTACACCTTC.

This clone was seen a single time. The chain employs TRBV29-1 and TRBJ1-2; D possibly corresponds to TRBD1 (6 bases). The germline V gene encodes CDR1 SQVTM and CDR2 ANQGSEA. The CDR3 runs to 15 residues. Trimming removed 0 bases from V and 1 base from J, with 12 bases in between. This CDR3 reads CSVEEGAEGNYGYTF. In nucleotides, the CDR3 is TGCAGCGTTGAAGAGGGGGCCGAGGGTAACTATGGCTACACCTTC.

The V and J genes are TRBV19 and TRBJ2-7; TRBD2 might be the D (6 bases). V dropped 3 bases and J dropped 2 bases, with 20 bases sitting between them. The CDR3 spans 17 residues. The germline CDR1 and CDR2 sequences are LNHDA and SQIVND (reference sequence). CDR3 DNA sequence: TGTGCCAGTAGTATTAAGGGAGCGGGTTCGAGTCCCTACGAGCAGTACTTC. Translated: CASSIKGAGSSPYEQYF.

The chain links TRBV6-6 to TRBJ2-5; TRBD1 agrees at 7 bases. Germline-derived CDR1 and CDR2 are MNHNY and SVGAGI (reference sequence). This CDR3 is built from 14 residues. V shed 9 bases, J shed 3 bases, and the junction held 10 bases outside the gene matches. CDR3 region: CASRRFGQEETQYF. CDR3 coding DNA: TGTGCCAGTCGAAGATTTGGACAGGAAGAGACCCAGTACTTC.